These 14 T cell receptor beta chains were sequenced from one sample in a study of T cells after yellow fever vaccination. TCRdb processed the 5' RACE reads anew with MiXCR; each CDR3 protein has one entry. The table shows 500,000 to 650,000 distinct CDR3 sequences, with about 12% occurring only once. Sequencing used PBMCs, obtained on the day of the yellow fever booster vaccination. These TCRs come from a man aged 25-45 years who received the YFV17D yellow fever vaccine.

The chain carries TRBV12-3 or TRBV12-4 and TRBJ1-5; 8 bases agree with TRBD1. Germline trimming cut 6 bases from V and 5 bases from J; bases unmatched to any gene: 12. The CDR3 runs 16 residues. CDR3 region: CASSPHGPGGDQPQHF. The CDR3 coding sequence is TGTGCCAGCAGCCCTCACGGCCCAGGGGGCGATCAGCCCCAGCATTTT.

The chain has TRBV20-1 and TRBJ1-6, with a weak D call TRBD1 (5 bases). Per the germline V gene, CDR1 is DFQATT and CDR2 is SNEGSKA (reference sequence). The CDR3 has 13 residues. The CDR3 spells CRPSGGPASPLHF. The CDR3 bases are TGCAGGCCTTCGGGGGGTCCGGCTTCACCCCTCCACTTT.

Only a few counts were recorded for this clonotype. The chain couples TRBV11-1 to TRBJ1-2; 9 bases agree with TRBD1. V dropped 5 bases and J dropped 2; count of bases not matched to a gene: 15. Germline V lookup: CDR1 SGHAT, CDR2 FQDESV (reference sequence). The CDR3 has 18 amino acids. The DNA for the CDR3 is TGTGCCAGCAGCCTGCCCCGGGACAGGGCAAAGAAAAACTATGGCTACACCTTC. This encodes CASSLPRDRAKKNYGYTF.

The table lists this clonotype with many counts. This sequence joins TRBV21-1 and TRBJ2-3; TRBD1 reflects the table's D call only, with no check against the DNA. TRBV21-1 is assigned pseudogene status. This CDR3 contains 16 residues. For the CDR3, the DNA is TGTGCCAGCAGCAAACCCCGGGGTTGTTTATCGGGTACGCAGTATTTT. It encodes CASSKPRGCLSGTQYF.

This clonotype showed up just a few times. The rearrangement joins TRBV9 to TRBJ2-3; unclear D gene. The CDR3 consists of 14 residues. Germline assignment: CDR1 SGDLS and CDR2 YYNGEE. V was cut by 4 bases and J by 1 base, with 10 bases left in between. The CDR3 DNA is TGTGCCAGCAGCCTAACCGAGGGCACAGATACGCAGTATTTT. This translates into CASSLTEGTDTQYF.

CDR3: CASSLGESGYTF. DNA of the CDR3: TGTGCCAGCAGCTTAGGGGAGAGTGGCTACACCTTC. The V and J genes are TRBV7-9 and TRBJ1-2; no definite D call. In germline, CDR1 is SEHNR, CDR2 FQNEAQ (reference sequence). CDR3 length: 12 amino acids. Trimming removed 1 base from V and 7 bases from J, with 7 bases in between.

This clonotype was detected a few times. This chain uses TRBV5-4 with TRBJ1-2; D is unclear. Germline assignment: CDR1 SGHNT and CDR2 YYREEE (reference sequence). The CDR3 extends over 14 amino acids. The V end was cut by 5 bases, the J end by 7 bases, with 18 bases between. CDR3: CASSQGLGIGGYTF. The CDR3 DNA sequence: TGTGCCAGCAGTCAAGGACTCGGGATTGGTGGCTACACCTTC.

J is TRBJ2-7 and V is TRBV28, with D tentatively TRBD1 (6 bases). V was trimmed by 3 bases and J by 2 bases, leaving 14 bases between them. The length of the CDR3 is 15 residues. Germline V gene lookup returns CDR1 MDHEN and CDR2 SYDVKM. The CDR3 coding sequence is TGTGCCAGCAGTTTCCCCGGGACACGAACCTACGAGCAGTACTTC. It is translated as CASSFPGTRTYEQYF.

This clonotype was seen at least ten times. The chain employs TRBV5-6 and TRBJ2-7; 9 bases fit TRBD1. V was pared by 4 bases and J by 3 bases, with 8 bases of the junction left unmatched. The germline CDR1 and CDR2 sequences are SGHDT and YYEEEE. There are 15 residues in the CDR3. The CDR3 here is CASSPTDRGNYEQYF. The CDR3 bases are TGTGCCAGCAGCCCCACCGACAGGGGGAACTACGAGCAGTACTTC.

In this sample, this clonotype turned up a few times. The rearrangement uses TRBV6-2 or TRBV6-3 and TRBJ2-4; a weak D match, TRBD2 (6 bases). The germline V and J ends were trimmed by 4 bases and 5 bases, with 27 bases remaining between them. Germline V lookup: CDR1 MNHEY, CDR2 SVGEGT. There are 19 residues in the CDR3. The CDR3 protein is CASSSSINNGSLLENIQYF. Here the CDR3 DNA reads TGTGCCAGCAGTTCGTCGATTAACAACGGGAGCCTGCTCGAAAACATTCAGTACTTC.

The genes are TRBV18 and TRBJ2-1; D is unclear. Germline CDR1 is KGHSH and CDR2 is LQKENI. V was cut by 0 bases and J by 4 bases, with 10 bases left in between. This CDR3 spans 15 amino acids. In DNA, the CDR3 is TGTGCCAGCTCACCACCGGGGATTCTATACAATGAGCAGTTCTTC. The encoded protein is CASSPPGILYNEQFF.

The sample holds a few counts of this clonotype. The genes are TRBV4-3 and TRBJ2-5, with 7 bases aligning to TRBD1. This CDR3 has 15 residues. Germline V gene sequence: CDR1 LGHNA, CDR2 YSLEER. V lost 1 base, J lost 2 bases, and 4 bases stayed unmatched. CDR3 sequence (DNA): TGCGCCAGCAGCCAAGCAGGGGGATCACAAGAGACCCAGTACTTC. Translating it yields CASSQAGGSQETQYF.

This chain uses TRBV5-5 with TRBJ2-4, with TRBD1 matching 8 bases. Germline assignment: CDR1 SGHKS and CDR2 YYEKEE (reference sequence). Unmatched junction bases numbered 2, after V lost 0 bases and J lost 3 bases. The CDR3 loop spans 15 amino acids. For the CDR3, the DNA is TGTGCCAGCAGCTTGGTACAGGGGGGCAAAAACATTCAGTACTTC. Translation gives CASSLVQGGKNIQYF.

This clonotype turned up a few times. The chain links TRBV7-2 to TRBJ1-2; no clear D gene. V was trimmed by 5 bases and J by 4 bases, leaving 11 bases between them. Germline CDR1 SGHTA, CDR2 FQGNSA. This CDR3 is 13 amino acids long. The CDR3 spells CASSPGLGYGYTF. The CDR3, as DNA: TGTGCCAGCAGCCCCGGTCTAGGCTATGGCTACACCTTC.